This TCR beta chain derives from a study of shared clonotypes between healthy human individuals. Only in-frame clones appear in the TCRdb table, and some are missing; sequencing was by immunoSEQ multiplex PCR. The sample lists approximately 2.3 million clones; roughly 93% were seen once. The germline V gene has CDR1 SGHDT and CDR2 YYEEEE. This CDR3 comprises 14 residues. Deletions cut 0 bases from V and 7 bases from J, with 11 bases between. The origin of this receptor is a man between 18 and 35 years old in good health. Some clones in this sample may be carry-over from other donors' samples. Sequencing was carried out using naive CD4+ T cells from PBMCs. The sample's subset: CD45RA+ positively selected. The gene calls are TRBV5-6 and TRBJ2-1, with TRBD1 as a possible D gene (5 bases). CDR3 nucleotides: TGTGCCAGCAGCTTGGGGCGCAGGGCGAATGAGCAGTTCTTC. This codes for CASSLGRRANEQFF. Full variable domain (missing parts from reference TRBV5-6 and TRBJ2-1): DAGVTQSPTHLIKTRGQQVTLRCSPKSGHDTVSWYQQALGQGPQFIFQYYEEEERQRGNFPDRFSGHQFPNYSSELNVNALLLGDSALYLCASSLGRRANEQFFGPGTRLTVL.